A selection of T cell receptor beta chains follows, all from one sample in a study of PD-1 blockade in mismatch repair-deficient tumors. Libraries were prepared by immunoSEQ multiplex PCR; TCRdb keeps only in-frame clonotypes and omits some of them. Found here are roughly 16,000 clones, almost 85% of them singletons; the top ten hold 15% to 20%. The source was PBMCs, collected before pembrolizumab treatment. These receptors were collected from an adult with mismatch repair-deficient cancer. The CDR3 runs from the conserved cysteine through the conserved F or W. Each record gives: clone size, J gene, D gene, V gene, CDR3 protein, CDR3 DNA. A D gene is named only where the DNA matches it firmly. Some rows mark clone size as missing; the rest say once, few, many or name a class of expanded clone.

abundance: -; j_gene: TRBJ2-7; d_gene: TRBD1; v_gene: TRBV7-9; CDR3aa: CASTLNRGRIHEQYF; CDR3nt: TGTGCCAGCACCCTAAACAGGGGGCGAATCCACGAGCAGTACTTC
abundance: -; j_gene: TRBJ2-7; d_gene: -; v_gene: TRBV10-3; CDR3aa: CAISVPSGEQYF; CDR3nt: TGTGCCATCAGTGTGCCCTCGGGCGAGCAGTACTTC
abundance: -; j_gene: TRBJ2-5; d_gene: -; v_gene: TRBV5-4; CDR3aa: CASSSGGTGFETQYF; CDR3nt: TGTGCCAGCAGCTCTGGGGGGACGGGGTTTGAGACCCAGTACTTC
abundance: -; j_gene: TRBJ2-1; d_gene: TRBD1; v_gene: TRBV4-1; CDR3aa: CASSQEQGEWYNEQFF; CDR3nt: TGCGCCAGCAGCCAAGAACAGGGGGAGTGGTACAATGAGCAGTTCTTC
abundance: -; j_gene: TRBJ1-6; d_gene: -; v_gene: TRBV11-2; CDR3aa: CASSPPTGGNSPLHF; CDR3nt: TGTGCCAGCAGCCCACCGACAGGCGGTAATTCACCCCTCCACTTT
abundance: once; j_gene: TRBJ2-3; d_gene: -; v_gene: TRBV7-8; CDR3aa: CASSFLVGAESTDTQYF; CDR3nt: TGTGCCAGCAGCTTTTTGGTCGGGGCAGAAAGCACAGATACGCAGTATTTT
abundance: -; j_gene: TRBJ1-5; d_gene: TRBD1; v_gene: TRBV10-3; CDR3aa: CATARQGGNQPQHF; CDR3nt: TGTGCCACCGCTAGACAGGGAGGGAATCAGCCCCAGCATTTT
abundance: -; j_gene: TRBJ2-2; d_gene: -; v_gene: TRBV5-4; CDR3aa: CASSLRGSTGELFF; CDR3nt: TGTGCCAGCAGCTTACGAGGGAGCACCGGGGAGCTGTTTTTT
abundance: few; j_gene: TRBJ2-7; d_gene: -; v_gene: TRBV27; CDR3aa: CASSFTSAYEQYF; CDR3nt: TGTGCCAGCAGTTTCACTAGTGCCTACGAGCAGTACTTC
abundance: -; j_gene: TRBJ2-5; d_gene: TRBD1; v_gene: TRBV2; CDR3aa: CASNSLTGSQETQYF; CDR3nt: TGTGCCAGCAATTCGCTGACAGGGAGTCAAGAGACCCAGTACTTC
abundance: -; j_gene: TRBJ2-1; d_gene: TRBD2; v_gene: TRBV6-1; CDR3aa: CASSEEAGGYNEQFF; CDR3nt: TGTGCCAGCAGTGAAGAAGCGGGAGGCTACAATGAGCAGTTCTTC
abundance: once; j_gene: TRBJ1-5; d_gene: TRBD1; v_gene: TRBV29-1; CDR3aa: CSVGQGGNQPQHF; CDR3nt: TGCAGCGTGGGACAGGGGGGCAATCAGCCCCAGCATTTT
abundance: -; j_gene: TRBJ1-2; d_gene: -; v_gene: TRBV29-1; CDR3aa: CSVEDQVYYGYTF; CDR3nt: TGCAGCGTTGAAGATCAAGTATACTATGGCTACACCTTC
abundance: few; j_gene: TRBJ2-5; d_gene: -; v_gene: TRBV6-4; CDR3aa: CASSDGDQETQYF; CDR3nt: TGTGCCAGCAGTGACGGGGACCAAGAGACCCAGTACTTC
abundance: -; j_gene: TRBJ2-7; d_gene: -; v_gene: TRBV30; CDR3aa: CAVNRGRGYEQYF; CDR3nt: TGTGCCGTGAATCGGGGCAGGGGCTACGAGCAGTACTTC
abundance: -; j_gene: TRBJ2-5; d_gene: -; v_gene: TRBV5-1; CDR3aa: CASSNGGAGEETQYF; CDR3nt: TGCGCCAGCAGCAATGGAGGAGCGGGCGAAGAGACCCAGTACTTC
abundance: -; j_gene: TRBJ2-4; d_gene: -; v_gene: TRBV30; CDR3aa: CAWSVGDIQYF; CDR3nt: TGTGCCTGGAGTGTGGGGGACATTCAGTACTTC
abundance: -; j_gene: TRBJ2-3; d_gene: -; v_gene: TRBV29-1; CDR3aa: CSALLRVWGTDTQYF; CDR3nt: TGCAGCGCTCTGCTGCGGGTGTGGGGAACAGATACGCAGTATTTT
abundance: once; j_gene: TRBJ2-7; d_gene: -; v_gene: TRBV30; CDR3aa: CAWSVGQGYEQYF; CDR3nt: TGTGCCTGGAGTGTGGGGCAGGGGTACGAGCAGTACTTC
abundance: -; j_gene: TRBJ2-1; d_gene: TRBD1; v_gene: TRBV9; CDR3aa: CASSLQGAPYNEQFF; CDR3nt: TGTGCCAGCAGCTTACAGGGGGCCCCCTACAATGAGCAGTTCTTC
abundance: -; j_gene: TRBJ1-5; d_gene: -; v_gene: TRBV27; CDR3aa: CASSLGVNQPQHF; CDR3nt: TGTGCCAGCAGTTTAGGGGTTAATCAGCCCCAGCATTTT
abundance: -; j_gene: TRBJ2-7; d_gene: -; v_gene: TRBV7-2; CDR3aa: CASSLGPGDRYEQYF; CDR3nt: TGTGCCAGCAGCTTAGGGCCGGGTGACCGTTACGAGCAGTACTTC
abundance: -; j_gene: TRBJ2-2; d_gene: -; v_gene: TRBV14; CDR3aa: CASSQEIGKNGELFF; CDR3nt: TGTGCCAGCAGCCAAGAAATCGGCAAAAACGGGGAGCTGTTTTTT
abundance: once; j_gene: TRBJ2-6; d_gene: TRBD2; v_gene: TRBV9; CDR3aa: CASSAPSGRPGANVLTF; CDR3nt: TGTGCCAGCAGCGCACCTAGCGGGAGGCCTGGGGCCAACGTCCTGACTTTC
abundance: -; j_gene: TRBJ2-7; d_gene: TRBD2; v_gene: TRBV25-1; CDR3aa: CASSDWGSGSHYEQYF; CDR3nt: TGTGCCAGCAGTGATTGGGGAAGCGGGAGTCACTACGAGCAGTACTTC
abundance: once; j_gene: TRBJ1-3; d_gene: TRBD1; v_gene: TRBV5-4; CDR3aa: CASSSRRGTAGNTIYF; CDR3nt: TGTGCCAGCAGCTCCCGACGAGGGACAGCTGGAAACACCATATATTTT
abundance: once; j_gene: TRBJ2-7; d_gene: -; v_gene: TRBV19; CDR3aa: CASSPRQGGGYEQYF; CDR3nt: TGTGCCAGTAGTCCAAGGCAGGGAGGTGGTTACGAGCAGTACTTC
abundance: -; j_gene: TRBJ2-2; d_gene: -; v_gene: TRBV7-8; CDR3aa: CASGRLANTGELFF; CDR3nt: TGTGCGAGCGGGCGGCTCGCGAACACCGGGGAGCTGTTTTTT
abundance: -; j_gene: TRBJ2-5; d_gene: -; v_gene: TRBV7-9; CDR3aa: CASSASGRGRETQYF; CDR3nt: TGTGCCAGCAGCGCGTCGGGCAGGGGTAGGGAGACCCAGTACTTC
abundance: -; j_gene: TRBJ2-1; d_gene: -; v_gene: TRBV30; CDR3aa: CAWGFPYLHSYNEQFF; CDR3nt: TGTGCCTGGGGGTTCCCTTACTTGCACTCCTACAATGAGCAGTTCTTC
abundance: -; j_gene: TRBJ1-3; d_gene: -; v_gene: TRBV28; CDR3aa: CASSSSVDTIYF; CDR3nt: TGTGCCAGCAGTTCCTCGGTTGACACCATATATTTT
abundance: -; j_gene: TRBJ1-4; d_gene: -; v_gene: TRBV28; CDR3aa: CASSRLDGWLATNEKLFF; CDR3nt: TGTGCCAGCAGTCGTTTGGACGGGTGGCTGGCAACTAATGAAAAACTGTTTTTT
abundance: -; j_gene: TRBJ2-1; d_gene: -; v_gene: TRBV11-2; CDR3aa: CASSLVSGVHEQFF; CDR3nt: TGTGCCAGCAGCTTAGTCTCGGGAGTCCATGAGCAGTTCTTC
abundance: -; j_gene: TRBJ2-5; d_gene: -; v_gene: TRBV5-4; CDR3aa: CASSFGGSQETQYF; CDR3nt: TGTGCCAGCAGCTTTGGGGGTTCCCAAGAGACCCAGTACTTC
abundance: -; j_gene: TRBJ2-1; d_gene: TRBD2; v_gene: TRBV28; CDR3aa: CASSSRTSGNDEQFF; CDR3nt: TGTGCCAGCAGTTCCCGGACTAGCGGGAACGATGAGCAGTTCTTC
abundance: large; j_gene: TRBJ2-1; d_gene: -; v_gene: TRBV10-2; CDR3aa: CATEGPPGDEQFF; CDR3nt: TGCGCCACCGAGGGACCCCCCGGGGATGAGCAGTTCTTC
abundance: -; j_gene: TRBJ2-7; d_gene: TRBD1; v_gene: TRBV5-4; CDR3aa: CASSPQGVFDEQYF; CDR3nt: TGTGCCAGCAGCCCACAGGGGGTGTTCGACGAGCAGTACTTC
abundance: -; j_gene: TRBJ1-2; d_gene: -; v_gene: TRBV28; CDR3aa: CASNQFTGGPDGYTF; CDR3nt: TGTGCCAGCAACCAGTTTACGGGGGGGCCCGATGGCTACACCTTC
abundance: once; j_gene: TRBJ2-3; d_gene: TRBD2; v_gene: TRBV7-9; CDR3aa: CASSERLAGGLAQYF; CDR3nt: TGTGCCAGCAGCGAGAGACTAGCGGGGGGTTTGGCGCAGTATTTT
abundance: -; j_gene: TRBJ2-7; d_gene: -; v_gene: TRBV4-1; CDR3aa: CASSQVAGGYYEQYF; CDR3nt: TGCGCCAGCAGCCAAGTGGCTGGGGGTTACTACGAGCAGTACTTC